These 18 T cell receptor beta chains were all obtained from the same sample, sequenced in a study of T cell responses to AZD1222 COVID-19 vaccine (dated by TCRdb to the early 2020s). Explained via the paper, the time point label denotes: baseline before first vaccination. Libraries were made using the immunoSEQ multiplex PCR assay. As stored in TCRdb, this immuneACCESS dataset retains in-frame rearrangements with V and J assigned. A fraction of the clones does not appear; measured against another copy, unresolved V genes explain less than half of the discrepancy, and the remainder lacks a known reason. The sample records approximately 110,000 clones, roughly 90% of which are singletons. Roughly 2.7% of the sample comes from the top ten. This specimen consisted of peripheral blood, obtained on day 0 of AZD1222 vaccination. The receptors here all came from an adult in good health.

V and J are TRBV6-1 and TRBJ2-3, with TRBD2 identical over 9 bases. Germline CDR1 reads MNHNS; CDR2 reads SASEGT. J was trimmed by 6 bases and V by 7 bases; bases with no gene match: 5. This CDR3 has 13 residues. The CDR3 is CASTPSGADTQYF. CDR3 DNA sequence: TGTGCCAGCACACCTAGCGGGGCGGATACGCAGTATTTT.

The chain combines TRBV10-3 with TRBJ2-7; 7 positions agree with TRBD2. The germline CDR1 and CDR2 sequences are ENHRY and SYGVKD. Unmatched junction bases numbered 7, after V lost 6 bases and J lost 2 bases. This CDR3 is 14 amino acids long. CDR3 protein: CAISVSGSPYEQYF. CDR3 sequence (DNA): TGTGCCATCAGCGTTAGCGGGTCACCCTACGAGCAGTACTTC.

The chain is built from TRBV5-6 and TRBJ2-5, with D hard to call. Per the germline V gene, CDR1 is SGHDT and CDR2 is YYEEEE. Trimming stripped 5 bases from V and 4 bases from J, with 9 bases between. This CDR3 is 12 amino acids long. The CDR3 sequence: CASRRKTETQYF. CDR3 nucleotide sequence: TGTGCCAGCAGACGTAAAACAGAGACCCAGTACTTC.

This clone appeared once. This rearrangement joins TRBV5-4 to TRBJ2-7, with 11 positions matching TRBD2. The V gene end was trimmed by 5 bases and the J gene end by 3 bases; junction bases not matched to a gene: 7. CDR1 and CDR2 from the germline V gene are SGHNT and YYREEE (reference sequence). CDR3 length equals 15 residues. In nucleotides, the CDR3 is TGTGCCAGCAGAACGGGGACTAGCGGAAACTACGAGCAGTACTTC. Amino acids: CASRTGTSGNYEQYF.

The V gene is TRBV28, the J gene TRBJ1-2, with TRBD1 as a possible D gene (6 bases). Trimming left V 6 bases short and J 8 bases short, with 16 bases between. Germline V lookup: CDR1 MDHEN, CDR2 SYDVKM. CDR3 length: 13 amino acids. CDR3 DNA: TGTGCCAGCAGGCCCCCGGGACAATCAGGCTACACCTTC. Amino acids: CASRPPGQSGYTF.

The V and J genes are TRBV9 and TRBJ1-4; D unclear. The CDR3 spans 18 residues. Germline CDR1 SGDLS, CDR2 YYNGEE. V shed 1 base and J shed 3 bases, with 19 bases lying between them. In DNA, the CDR3 is TGTGCCAGCAGCGTATACCCAACGGCCAGGTCCGCTAATGAAAAACTGTTTTTT. This codes for CASSVYPTARSANEKLFF.

In DNA form, the CDR3 reads TGTGCCAGCAGGACTACAGGGGCCCGCGATTTGGGTTTCTTT. The encoded protein is CASRTTGARDLGFF. The rearrangement links TRBV5-5 to TRBJ1-1; TRBD1 aligns across 7 bases. The CDR3 runs to 14 residues. Trimming took 5 bases from V and 13 from J; bases not matched to a gene: 17. Germline values: CDR1 SGHKS, CDR2 YYEKEE (reference sequence).

The chain links TRBV19 to TRBJ1-1; no clear D. This CDR3 has 16 residues. CDR1 is LNHDA and CDR2 is SQIVND in the germline V gene (reference sequence). V shed 3 bases and J shed 0 bases, with 14 bases lying between them. CDR3 residues: CASSIPSIKMNTEAFF. The CDR3 nucleotides are TGTGCCAGTAGTATTCCCTCCATCAAAATGAACACTGAAGCTTTCTTT.

This chain links TRBV10-1 with TRBJ2-7, with D unresolved. V was clipped by 2 bases and J by 0 bases, with 8 bases between them. Germline assignment: CDR1 WNHNN and CDR2 SYGVQD (reference sequence). The CDR3 consists of 14 residues. DNA of the CDR3: TGCGCCAGCAGTGAGACCGCAAGCTCCTACGAGCAGTACTTC. The encoded protein is CASSETASSYEQYF.

This chain links TRBV2 with TRBJ2-5; D is undetermined. CDR1 is SNHLY and CDR2 is FYNNEI in the germline V gene. The CDR3 runs 14 residues. V lost 3 bases to trimming and J lost 5 bases, with 13 bases between them. DNA for the CDR3: TGTGCCAGCAGTGACCAGCGAAGTCCGGAGACCCAGTACTTC. Translating gives CASSDQRSPETQYF.

This clone was found once. The CDR3 region is CASSRGLEAYEQYF. In DNA, the CDR3 is TGTGCCAGCTCTCGTGGACTAGAAGCCTACGAGCAGTACTTC. The gene calls are TRBV18 and TRBJ2-7, with 7 positions matching TRBD2. Per germline, CDR1 KGHSH and CDR2 LQKENI. CDR3 size: 14 residues. V lost 6 bases to trimming and J lost 2 bases; unmatched junction nucleotides: 7.

The chain joins TRBV9 to TRBJ2-3; 8 bases agree with TRBD1. Losses at the gene ends were 3 bases for V and 3 bases for J; bases not matched to a gene: 6. Germline values: CDR1 SGDLS, CDR2 YYNGEE. The CDR3 covers 15 residues. CDR3 sequence (DNA): TGTGCCAGCAGCGAGCGGACAGGGACGACAGATACGCAGTATTTT. It translates to CASSERTGTTDTQYF.

The chain has TRBV19 and TRBJ2-3, with D unclear. V dropped 8 bases and J dropped 0 bases, with 6 bases sitting between them. CDR1 is LNHDA, CDR2 SQIVND, per germline (reference sequence). CDR3 length: 12 amino acids. In DNA form, the CDR3 reads TGTGCCAGTTTTGACAGCACAGATACGCAGTATTTT. Encoded protein: CASFDSTDTQYF.

V and J are TRBV18 and TRBJ2-6, with unresolved D. The V end lost 0 bases, the J end lost 2 bases, and 5 bases lay between the germline ends. This CDR3 contains 15 residues. Germline V gives CDR1 KGHSH, CDR2 LQKENI. The CDR3 region is CASSPPWAGANVLTF. The CDR3 DNA reads as TGTGCCAGCTCACCACCCTGGGCTGGGGCCAACGTCCTGACTTTC.

V usage is TRBV4-3 and J usage is TRBJ2-2; 10 bases align to TRBD2. This CDR3 has 16 residues. The V gene end was trimmed by 0 bases and the J gene end by 6 bases; junction bases not matched to a gene: 4. The germline CDR1 and CDR2 sequences are LGHNA and YSLEER. DNA for the CDR3: TGCGCCAGCAGCCAAGATCCTAGCGGGAGATCCGGGGAGCTGTTTTTT. Amino acids: CASSQDPSGRSGELFF.

The V call is TRBV7-3, the J call TRBJ2-2; tentative D call: TRBD1 (6 bases). This CDR3 has 14 amino acids. Germline V gene sequence: CDR1 SGHTA, CDR2 FQGTGA. Trimming took off 8 bases at V and 6 bases at J, with 16 bases between the two ends. CDR3 DNA sequence: TGTGCCAGCCGTCAGGACAGTCAACCCGGGGAGCTGTTTTTT. Its protein product is CASRQDSQPGELFF.

Written as DNA, the CDR3 is TGTGCCAGCAGCCCCAGACTAGCGGGATTGAACACCGGGGAGCTGTTTTTT. Residues: CASSPRLAGLNTGELFF. This chain links TRBV7-2 with TRBJ2-2, with 11 bases fitting TRBD2. The germline V gene encodes CDR1 SGHTA and CDR2 FQGNSA. The V gene end was trimmed by 5 bases and the J gene end by 1 base; junction bases not matched to a gene: 6. The CDR3 is made up of 17 amino acids.

The chain links TRBV20-1 to TRBJ1-5, with TRBD1 identical over 11 bases. Germline loops: CDR1 DFQATT, CDR2 SNEGSKA (reference sequence). V dropped 3 bases and J dropped 2; count of bases not matched to a gene: 3. CDR3 size: 15 residues. This CDR3 is CSASRTGGGNQPQHF. The DNA of the CDR3 is TGCAGTGCTAGTAGGACAGGGGGCGGCAATCAGCCCCAGCATTTT.